Shown below are 29 T cell receptor beta chains from a single sample sequenced in a study of T cells after yellow fever vaccination. TCRdb passed the 5' RACE reads through MiXCR, listing each CDR3 protein once. The sample carries 450,000 to 600,000 distinct CDR3 sequences, about 14% recorded once. Sample: PBMCs, taken on the day of the yellow fever booster vaccination. Receptors originate from a man younger than 45 who received the YFV17D yellow fever vaccine.

The table lists this clonotype with a few counts. V and J are TRBV10-3 and TRBJ2-1; 7 bases match TRBD2. CDR1 and CDR2 (germline): ENHRY, SYGVKD. Trimming removed 2 bases from V and 6 bases from J; junction bases left unmatched: 1. The CDR3 contains 13 residues. The CDR3 spells CAISEGLGNEQFF. The CDR3 DNA reads TGTGCCATCAGTGAGGGACTAGGCAATGAGCAGTTCTTC.

The CDR3 loop reads CASSSSGHGTDTQYF. Written as DNA, the CDR3 is TGTGCCAGCAGCTCTAGCGGACATGGCACAGATACGCAGTATTTT. The chain has TRBV7-2 and TRBJ2-3, with TRBD2 matching 7 bases. CDR3 length: 15 amino acids. Germline CDR1 SGHTA, CDR2 FQGNSA. The V and J ends lost 4 bases and 1 base, in that order; junction bases with no gene match: 5.

This clonotype was observed a handful of times. V gene TRBV12-3 or TRBV12-4 combines with J gene TRBJ1-1; 7 nucleotides line up with TRBD1. The CDR3 is 17 amino acids. J was trimmed by 0 bases and V by 6 bases; bases with no gene match: 13. The CDR3 nucleotides read TGTGCCAGCAGCCACACAGGGGTCAGTGGGATGAACACTGAAGCTTTCTTT. It yields the protein CASSHTGVSGMNTEAFF.

This clonotype was observed many times. The chain employs TRBV4-3 and TRBJ1-4; possible D gene TRBD1, 5 bases. CDR3 size: 13 residues. Trimming shortened V by 1 base and J by 8 bases, and 8 bases separated the two germline ends. Looked up from germline, CDR1 is LGHNA and CDR2 is YSLEER. CDR3 loop: CASSQVGGEKLFF. Written as DNA, the CDR3 is TGCGCCAGCAGCCAAGTCGGGGGAGAAAAACTGTTTTTT.

Only a few counts were recorded for this clonotype. The chain is built from TRBV3-1 and TRBJ2-1; 13 positions match TRBD2. Unmatched junction bases numbered 9, after V lost 0 bases and J lost 10 bases. Per the germline V gene, CDR1 is LGHDT and CDR2 is YNNKEL (reference sequence). The CDR3 covers 17 residues. The CDR3 DNA follows: TGTGCCAGCAGCCAAGAAGAACTAGCGGGAGGGCCGGAGGAGCAGTTCTTC. Amino acids: CASSQEELAGGPEEQFF.

Of note for this clonotype: At one boundary the junction diverges from the germline segment, which might be a read error. V is TRBV20-1 and J is TRBJ2-1, with D maybe TRBD2 (5 bases). The CDR3 runs 15 residues. Germline CDR1 is DFQATT and CDR2 is SNEGSKA (reference sequence). Here the CDR3 reads CCAGPALSSYNEQFF. CDR3 in DNA: TGCTGTGCGGGCCCGGCTCTGAGCTCCTACAATGAGCAGTTCTTC.

V is TRBV7-7 and J is TRBJ2-5; D is possibly TRBD1 or TRBD2 (5 bases each). V shed 3 bases and J shed 2 bases, with 13 bases lying between them. The CDR3 has 15 amino acids. Germline CDR1 is SSHAT and CDR2 is FNYEAQ (reference sequence). The CDR3 here is CASSFGAAMQETQYF. CDR3 bases: TGTGCCAGCAGCTTCGGGGCAGCCATGCAAGAGACCCAGTACTTC.

In this sample, this clonotype turned up a few times. The chain employs TRBV5-1 and TRBJ2-3; D unclear. The CDR3 sequence is 15 residues long. The germline gives CDR1 SGHRS, CDR2 YFSETQ. V shed 3 bases and J shed 0 bases, with 11 bases lying between them. The CDR3 here is CASSSTNSSTDTQYF. DNA of the CDR3: TGCGCCAGCAGCTCGACGAATTCTAGCACAGATACGCAGTATTTT.

Many counts were recorded for this clonotype. This chain connects TRBV27 to TRBJ2-3; tentative D call: TRBD1 (6 bases). Germline V gene sequence: CDR1 MNHEY, CDR2 SMNVEV (reference sequence). V lost 7 bases and J 2 bases, leaving 13 bases between the germline ends. The length of the CDR3 is 14 residues. CDR3: CASTPGTYTDTQYF. The DNA of the CDR3 is TGTGCCAGCACCCCCGGGACATACACAGATACGCAGTATTTT.

This clonotype has more than one count but fewer than ten. V is TRBV3-1 and J is TRBJ2-2; 7 bases line up with TRBD2. V shed 3 bases, J shed 6 bases, and the junction held 4 bases outside the gene matches. Germline-derived CDR1 and CDR2 are LGHDT and YNNKEL (reference sequence). This CDR3 spans 14 amino acids. The CDR3 protein is CASSQSLASGELFF. The CDR3 nucleotides are TGTGCCAGCAGCCAGTCACTAGCGTCCGGGGAGCTGTTTTTT.

On this clonotype itself: The junction differs from germline at one of its ends, possibly a read error. The rearrangement uses TRBV7-7 and TRBJ2-1; D is undetermined. CDR3 length: 16 residues. From germline, CDR1 is SSHAT and CDR2 FNYEAQ (reference sequence). The CDR3 DNA is TGTGCCAGCAGCTTAGGATCGCCCCTCTCCCACAATGAGCAGTTCTTC. Its translation: CASSLGSPLSHNEQFF.

The chain combines TRBV7-2 with TRBJ2-3, with 8 bases identical to TRBD1. The CDR3 runs 16 residues. V shed 5 bases, J shed 6 bases, and the junction held 13 bases outside the gene matches. The V gene's germline CDR1 is SGHTA and CDR2 FQGNSA. The CDR3 region is CASSILVGTGADTQYF. The CDR3 DNA follows: TGTGCCAGCAGCATCCTCGTAGGGACAGGTGCCGATACGCAGTATTTT.

The rearrangement joins TRBV10-3 to TRBJ2-5; D is undetermined. The CDR3 is made up of 13 amino acids. Trimming removed 2 bases at V and 5 bases at J, with 9 bases between. Germline-derived CDR1 and CDR2 are ENHRY and SYGVKD. CDR3 loop: CAISEPGVETQYF. The CDR3 bases are TGTGCCATCAGTGAGCCTGGGGTGGAGACCCAGTACTTC.

The V and J genes are TRBV7-3 and TRBJ2-1, with D possibly matching TRBD1 (6 bases). From germline, CDR1 is SGHTA and CDR2 FQGTGA. The CDR3 is made up of 17 amino acids. V was shortened by 5 bases and J by 0 bases, with 17 bases between the two germline ends. In nucleotides, the CDR3 is TGTGCCAGCAGCCTAGGGGACACCCCAGTCTCCTACAATGAGCAGTTCTTC. Translating gives CASSLGDTPVSYNEQFF. Supplemented by reference TRBV7-3 and TRBJ2-1, the full variable domain reads GAGVSQTPSNKVTEKGKYVELRCDPISGHTALYWYRQSLGQGPEFLIYFQGTGAADDSGLPNDRFFAVRPEGSVSTLKIQRTERGDSAVYLCASSLGDTPVSYNEQFFGPGTRLTVL.

The V and J genes are TRBV20-1 and TRBJ2-7; a weak D match, TRBD2 (7 bases). The CDR3 contains 13 residues. V shed 2 bases and J shed 4 bases, with 12 bases lying between them. Germline CDR1 is DFQATT and CDR2 is SNEGSKA (reference sequence). CDR3 sequence (DNA): TGCAGTGCTAGACGGGGGGCGAGGTACGAGCAGTACTTC. Amino acids: CSARRGARYEQYF.

This CDR3 is CASSFSGQGNTGELFF. The CDR3 nucleotides are TGTGCCAGCAGTTTTTCGGGACAGGGTAACACCGGGGAGCTGTTTTTT. The chain is built from TRBV12-3 or TRBV12-4 and TRBJ2-2; 9 bases line up with TRBD1. V trimming: 3 bases; J trimming: 2 bases; junction bases outside the gene matches: 4. The CDR3 is 16 residues long.

The chain carries TRBV20-1 and TRBJ2-7; unclear D gene. This CDR3 contains 15 residues. V was pared by 3 bases and J by 4 bases, with 19 bases between. The V gene's germline CDR1 is DFQATT and CDR2 SNEGSKA (reference sequence). CDR3 in DNA: TGCAGTGCTAGTGTCATTGTGGCGGAAACTTACGAGCAGTACTTC. The encoded protein is CSASVIVAETYEQYF.

V gene TRBV5-1 combines with J gene TRBJ2-5, with D uncertain. The CDR3 totals 14 residues. V lost 0 bases to trimming and J lost 4 bases, with 10 bases between them. Looked up from germline, CDR1 is SGHRS and CDR2 is YFSETQ. The CDR3 DNA reads TGCGCCAGCAGCTTGGGCCCTTCTACAGAGACCCAGTACTTC. Encoded protein: CASSLGPSTETQYF.

The rearrangement joins TRBV10-3 to TRBJ2-7; 9 bases map to TRBD1. J was trimmed by 3 bases and V by 8 bases; bases with no gene match: 29. CDR1 ENHRY and CDR2 SYGVKD come from the germline V gene. The length of the CDR3 is 21 residues. CDR3 in DNA: TGTGCCATCGAGCCGGGACAGGGTAGGGCTAGCGGCACTGGAGGCTTCTACGAGCAGTACTTC. This gives the protein CAIEPGQGRASGTGGFYEQYF.

The chain recombines TRBV7-2 with TRBJ2-3; the D is unclear. The CDR3 covers 13 residues. Germline lookup yields CDR1 SGHTA and CDR2 FQGNSA. Deletions cut 5 bases from V and 8 bases from J, with 14 bases between. The CDR3 spells CASSRTSDATQYF. In DNA form, the CDR3 reads TGTGCCAGCAGCCGAACCTCCGACGCTACGCAGTATTTT. The variable domain in full, with the rest retrieved from reference TRBV7-2 and TRBJ2-3, is GAGVSQSPSNKVTEKGKDVELRCDPISGHTALYWYRQSLGQGLEFLIYFQGNSAPDKSGLPSDRFSAERTGGSVSTLTIQRTQQEDSAVYLCASSRTSDATQYFGPGTRLTVL.

This rearrangement joins TRBV7-2 to TRBJ2-7; 8 positions agree with TRBD1. Germline values: CDR1 SGHTA, CDR2 FQGNSA. Trimming cost V 1 base and J 0 bases; bases outside gene matches: 2. This CDR3 spans 15 amino acids. For the CDR3, the DNA is TGTGCCAGCAGCTTAGAGGGACAGGCCTCCTACGAGCAGTACTTC. Translating gives CASSLEGQASYEQYF.

As regards this clonotype: A read error may explain this, as a much larger clone is one base away. This rearrangement joins TRBV5-1 to TRBJ2-3; TRBD1 is a possible D gene (6 bases). With 3 bases removed from V and 3 bases from J, the gap between germline ends came to 17 bases. Germline loops: CDR1 SGHRS, CDR2 YFSETQ. The CDR3 is 16 residues long. The DNA of the CDR3 is TGCGCCAGCAGCTACCTTACAGGGAAGAGGACAGATACGCAGTATTTT. It yields the protein CASSYLTGKRTDTQYF.

This clonotype was recorded at least ten times. The chain has TRBV7-6 and TRBJ2-3; 11 nucleotides align to TRBD2. This CDR3 is built from 16 residues. V was clipped by 5 bases and J by 0 bases; unmatched bases: 4. Germline V gene data show CDR1 as SGHVS and CDR2 as FNYEAQ. In DNA, the CDR3 is TGTGCCAGCAGCCCCCGGACTAGCGGGAGCACAGATACGCAGTATTTT. It translates to CASSPRTSGSTDTQYF.

This clonotype was seen a handful of times. The chain combines TRBV4-3 with TRBJ1-5; D is unclear. CDR3 length: 13 amino acids. From germline, CDR1 is LGHNA and CDR2 YSLEER. The V gene lost 0 bases and the J gene lost 7 bases, with 7 bases spanning the gap. In DNA, the CDR3 is TGCGCCAGCAGCCAAGATCGGGCACAGCCCCAGCATTTT. Translation gives CASSQDRAQPQHF.

Concerning this clonotype itself: No DNA is shown, since the ends of the CDR3 on it are uncertain; the CDR3 is the one TCRdb lists. J is TRBJ2-7 and V is TRBV3-1; TRBD1, the D gene given by the table, was not confirmed from the DNA. The CDR3 sequence runs 13 residues, both termini included. Germline CDR1 and CDR2: LGHDT and YNNKEL (reference sequence). The chain's CDR3 is CASTSTLGDEQYF.

The rearrangement uses TRBV30 and TRBJ2-5; the match to TRBD2 covers 7 bases. CDR1 GTSNPN and CDR2 SVGIG come from the germline V gene (reference sequence). The CDR3 is made up of 14 amino acids. Germline trimming cut 8 bases from V and 1 base from J; bases unmatched to any gene: 10. This CDR3 reads CAKGEAGSQETQYF. Written as DNA, the CDR3 is TGTGCCAAAGGAGAAGCGGGAAGCCAAGAGACCCAGTACTTC.

This clonotype was recorded a few times. The chain employs TRBV12-3 or TRBV12-4 and TRBJ2-2, with D unresolved. The CDR3 contains 13 residues. Trimming pared 3 bases from V and 5 bases from J, leaving 7 bases between. The CDR3 region is CASSFWETGELFF. The CDR3 nucleotides are TGTGCCAGCAGTTTCTGGGAAACCGGGGAGCTGTTTTTT.

This rearrangement joins TRBV15 to TRBJ2-1; TRBD2 aligns across 7 bases. The CDR3 has 17 residues. Germline lookup yields CDR1 LNHNV and CDR2 YYDKDF (reference sequence). V dropped 1 base and J dropped 0; count of bases not matched to a gene: 6. The CDR3 DNA reads as TGTGCCACCAGCAGAGGTATAAGCGGGACCTCCTACAATGAGCAGTTCTTC. This codes for CATSRGISGTSYNEQFF. The full variable domain, completed using reference TRBV15 and TRBJ2-1, is DAMVIQNPRYQVTQFGKPVTLSCSQTLNHNVMYWYQQKSSQAPKLLFHYYDKDFNNEADTPDNFQSRRPNTSFCFLDIRSPGLGDTAMYLCATSRGISGTSYNEQFFGPGTRLTVL.

The rearrangement joins TRBV5-5 to TRBJ2-7, with D possibly TRBD1 on 6 matching bases. This CDR3 spans 13 amino acids. Between the trimmed V and J ends, which lost 4 bases and 4 bases, there was a span of 12 bases. Germline V CDR1 and CDR2: SGHKS, YYEKEE (reference sequence). The CDR3 loop is CASSTRDTYEQYF. The CDR3 nucleotides read TGTGCCAGCAGCACCAGGGACACGTACGAGCAGTACTTC.